A selection of T cell receptor beta chains follows, all from one sample in a study of breast tumors, draining lymph nodes, adjacent tissues. Via MiXCR, TCRdb re-called the multiplex PCR reads, giving one row per CDR3 protein. The data hold about 94,000 distinct CDR3 sequences, with around 28% observed a single time. What was sequenced was axillary lymph node tissue. The source of these receptors is a female donor with breast cancer. Some clones in this sample may be carry-over from other donors' samples. Both conserved end residues are part of each CDR3. A D gene is named only where the DNA matches it firmly. Not all rows give a size; the values are once, few, many and, for expanded clones, a class.

D,size,V,J,length,DNA,CDR3
NA,NA,TRBV11-3,TRBJ1-3,18,NA,CASSLGRGPNFGPGTIYF
NA,NA,TRBV9,TRBJ2-1,15,TGTGCCAGCAGCGTAGGAGGCGGGGAGACCTGCGAGCAGTTCTTC,CASSVGGGETCEQFF
TRBD1,many,TRBV4-3,TRBJ2-5,15,TGCGCCAGCAGCCAAGAGGGACAGGGTTCGTGGACCCAGTACTTC,CASSQEGQGSWTQYF
TRBD1,few,TRBV11-3,TRBJ1-1,15,TGTGCCAGCAGCCAGGGGGGCCGTGGGGACACTGAAGCTTTCTTT,CASSQGGRGDTEAFF
NA,many,TRBV12-3/TRBV12-4,TRBJ2-3,13,TGTGCCAGCAGTTTAGACGTACGGGGTACGCAGTATTTT,CASSLDVRGTQYF
NA,many,TRBV3-1,TRBJ2-5,14,TGTGCCAGCAGCCACCAGGGTGATCAAGAGACCCAGTACTTC,CASSHQGDQETQYF
TRBD2,many,TRBV12-3/TRBV12-4,TRBJ2-3,18,TGTGCCAGCAGTTCGAAGACTAGTGGCGGGAGCGGCTCAGATACGCAGTATTTT,CASSSKTSGGSGSDTQYF
NA,many,TRBV28,TRBJ1-5,15,TGTGCCAGCAGTTTACGTGGGGTTAGCAATCAGCCCCAGCATTTT,CASSLRGVSNQPQHF
NA,many,TRBV29-1,TRBJ2-2,13,TGCAGCGCCCATGGGCAGGGGACCGGGGAGCTGTTTTTT,CSAHGQGTGELFF
NA,many,TRBV15,TRBJ2-5,16,TGTGCCACCAGCAGGGGGGGGGCAGGGTCCCGAGAGACCCAGTACTTC,CATSRGGAGSRETQYF
NA,many,TRBV20-1,TRBJ2-1,12,TGCAGTGCTAGGGACAACAGCAATGAGCAGTTCTTC,CSARDNSNEQFF
TRBD1,NA,TRBV15,TRBJ1-5,16,TGTGCCACCAGCAGAGATGAGGGACAGGGAACACAGCCCCAGCATTTT,CATSRDEGQGTQPQHF
NA,many,TRBV4-3,TRBJ1-5,14,TGCGCCAGCAGCCAATCTCTGCGGAATCAGCCCCAGCATTTT,CASSQSLRNQPQHF
TRBD1,many,TRBV7-8,TRBJ2-7,15,TGTGCCAGCAGCTTAGTAATGGGACAGACCTACGAGCAGTACTTC,CASSLVMGQTYEQYF
NA,many,TRBV27,TRBJ2-7,14,TGTGCCAGCGCCCTTCTCCAGGGCCCCTACGAGCAGTACTTC,CASALLQGPYEQYF
TRBD1,NA,TRBV5-1,TRBJ1-2,15,TGCGCCAGCAGTCAGGCCGGGACAGGGGACGAGGGCTACACCTTC,CASSQAGTGDEGYTF
TRBD2,NA,TRBV9,TRBJ2-7,17,TGTGCCAGCAGCGTAGGTCCGGGACTAGCGGACAGATACGAGCAGTACTTC,CASSVGPGLADRYEQYF
NA,many,TRBV30,TRBJ2-1,13,TGTGCCTGGAGTGTGCAGGGCTACAATGAGCAGTTCTTC,CAWSVQGYNEQFF
NA,many,TRBV10-3,TRBJ1-2,18,TGTGCCATCAGTGCACAAAAGTCGGTTGTAGCGGCAGGACTCGGCTACACCTTC,CAISAQKSVVAAGLGYTF
NA,NA,TRBV7-3,TRBJ2-2,13,TGTGCCAGCAGCTTAACCGAGTCCGGGGAGCTGTTTTTT,CASSLTESGELFF
NA,many,TRBV20-1,TRBJ2-7,11,TGCAGTGCTAGGGTCAGGCACGAGCAGTACTTC,CSARVRHEQYF
NA,NA,TRBV10-3,TRBJ2-1,12,TGTGCCATCAGTGAGTCTGGGGTTGAGCAGTTCTTC,CAISESGVEQFF
TRBD1,NA,TRBV19,TRBJ2-3,16,TGTGCCAGTAGTATGGGAGGGACAGGGTCCTACAATGAGCAGTATTTT,CASSMGGTGSYNEQYF
TRBD2,many,TRBV4-3,TRBJ2-3,15,TGCGCCAGCAGCCCGGGACTAGGGGGTAGCGAGGGGCAGTATTTT,CASSPGLGGSEGQYF
TRBD1,many,TRBV19,TRBJ2-1,13,TGTGCCAGTAGAAGACAGGGCGAGGGGAGAAAGTTCTTC,CASRRQGEGRKFF
NA,many,TRBV29-1,TRBJ1-6,13,TGCAGCGTTGGGGCCGGCCCGAATTCACCCCTCCACTTT,CSVGAGPNSPLHF
TRBD1,NA,TRBV29-1,TRBJ1-3,15,TGCAGCGTTCAAATAACAGGGACAGGTGGAAACACCATATATTTT,CSVQITGTGGNTIYF
NA,many,TRBV6-1,TRBJ1-2,12,TGTGCCAGCAGAGTAGCATTCTATGGCTACACCTTC,CASRVAFYGYTF
NA,NA,TRBV5-6,TRBJ1-1,15,TGTGCCAGCAGCTTGTACGCGACAGAGAACACTGAAGCTTTCTTT,CASSLYATENTEAFF